This T cell receptor beta chain was captured by sequencing in a study of cytomegalovirus exposure and HLA in healthy donors. Study summary: The 110 million or so unique TCR beta sequences, from about 179 million T cells, were found by an earlier analysis. Study-level results: In a later analysis, donors in an Asian-associated ancestry cluster reportedly had fewer N-insertions in productive TCRs than the cohort mean. Associated with HLA alleles at 0.05 false discovery rate in a later analysis were approximately 17,000 TCR beta sequences.

V dropped 0 bases and J dropped 6; count of bases not matched to a gene: 5. Germline V lookup: CDR1 SGDLS, CDR2 YYNGEE. The CDR3 is 15 residues long. This clone was seen a handful of times. Its antigen is not identified. PCR amplification relied on 60 Vbeta primers (plus 13 Jbeta primers). Under the authors' procedure: Tens of millions of unique TCR beta chains, some 10 million of them shared, were counted by a later analysis. Profiled with immunoSEQ multiplex PCR; TCRdb holds only in-frame clones, not every one. D and trimming come from the DNA, and the V and J calls and clone size come from that table. The sample shows 90,000 to 150,000 clones, approximately 80% of them seen only once.

The clonotype was recovered from a man between 40 and 49 years old in good health and CMV-seronegative. The chain links TRBV9 to TRBJ2-4; TRBD2 agrees at 8 bases. Sequencing was done on a sample of PBMCs. The CDR3 DNA is TGTGCCAGCAGCGTAGGCGGGGCGGGGGGAAACATTCAGTACTTC. Translation gives CASSVGGAGGNIQYF.